This TCR beta chain was captured in a study of blood T cell repertoires in COVID-19. On the study more broadly: Samples came from the United States, Italy and Spain, spanning acute and convalescent COVID-19.

Germline lookup yields CDR1 MGHRA and CDR2 YSYEKL. With 3 bases removed from V and 2 bases from J, the gap between germline ends came to 16 bases. The CDR3 is 16 residues long. Allocation to cohorts depended on clinical history reported by the participants. Using immunoSEQ multiplex PCR, the repertoire was profiled, and TCRdb retains in-frame clones only, with some absent. Of under 450,000 clones listed, roughly nine tenths were seen once; the top ten hold about 2.7%. The chain couples TRBV4-1 to TRBJ1-2; a weak D match, TRBD1 (6 bases). Source material: PBMCs or T cells enriched from blood (not recorded which). The TCR originated in a woman aged 30 to 39 who had recovered from COVID-19. The CDR3 is CASSHPGGARNYGYTF. For the CDR3, the DNA is TGCGCCAGCAGCCATCCGGGGGGGGCGCGCAACTATGGCTACACCTTC.